This is a list of T cell receptor beta chains from one sample in a study of T cell responses to AZD1222 COVID-19 vaccine. Generated by immunoSEQ multiplex PCR, the TCRdb table keeps only in-frame clones and is missing some. Of around 120,000 clones in the sample, around nine tenths were seen once. Material: peripheral blood, obtained on day 0 of AZD1222 vaccination. The receptors were gathered from an adult in good health. The CDR3 runs from the conserved cysteine through the conserved F or W. Fields, in order: J gene, clone size, V gene, D gene, CDR3 DNA, CDR3 protein. A D gene is named only where the DNA matches it firmly. Part of the rows lack a size; the others show once, few, many or a class for expanded clones.

J: TRBJ2-7
size: NA
V: TRBV18
D: NA
DNA: TGTGCCAGCTCACAGCAAATTGGAGCCACTCGCGAGCAGTACTTC
CDR3: CASSQQIGATREQYF

J: TRBJ2-7
size: NA
V: TRBV5-4
D: NA
DNA: TGTGCCAGCAGCCGAGGGGGGGCGAACGACGAGCAGTACTTC
CDR3: CASSRGGANDEQYF

J: TRBJ1-2
size: NA
V: TRBV28
D: TRBD1
DNA: TGTGCCAGCAGTTTAAGGGGAACGGGACAGGGGAACTATGGCTACACCTTC
CDR3: CASSLRGTGQGNYGYTF

J: TRBJ2-1
size: once
V: TRBV11-3
D: TRBD2
DNA: TGTGCCAGCAGCCCGGGGGGGAGCTACTACAATGAGCAGTTCTTC
CDR3: CASSPGGSYYNEQFF

J: TRBJ1-5
size: NA
V: TRBV4-1
D: NA
DNA: TGCGCCAGCAGCCAAGTCCCGCAGGGGATCAGCAATCAGCCCCAGCATTTT
CDR3: CASSQVPQGISNQPQHF

J: TRBJ2-3
size: NA
V: TRBV5-6
D: NA
DNA: TGTGCCAGCAGCTACCGGACCAAAGATACGCAGTATTTT
CDR3: CASSYRTKDTQYF

J: TRBJ1-5
size: NA
V: TRBV11-2
D: NA
DNA: TGTGCCAGCAGCCAAAATTTAAATAGCAATCAGCCCCAGCATTTT
CDR3: CASSQNLNSNQPQHF

J: TRBJ1-1
size: NA
V: TRBV18
D: NA
DNA: TGTGCCAGCTCACCCCCACAGAATATGAACACTGAAGCTTTCTTT
CDR3: CASSPPQNMNTEAFF

J: TRBJ2-1
size: NA
V: TRBV27
D: TRBD1
DNA: TGTGCCAGCACCATTCGGACAGGGAATGAGCAGTTCTTC
CDR3: CASTIRTGNEQFF

J: TRBJ2-5
size: NA
V: TRBV3-1/TRBV3-2
D: NA
DNA: TGTGCCAGCAGGGGTTGGACAGATCAAGAGACCCAGTACTTC
CDR3: CASRGWTDQETQYF

J: TRBJ1-1
size: NA
V: TRBV9
D: TRBD1
DNA: TGTGCCAGCAGCGACGGGGACAGGGGTCCTGAAGCTTTCTTT
CDR3: CASSDGDRGPEAFF

J: TRBJ1-1
size: NA
V: TRBV5-1
D: NA
DNA: TGCGCCAGCAGTCCCGACAGGTCGATGAGGGCTTTCTTT
CDR3: CASSPDRSMRAFF

J: TRBJ1-1
size: NA
V: TRBV29-1
D: TRBD1
DNA: TGCAGCGCAGCGAAAACAGGGGATAGCACTGAAGCTTTCTTT
CDR3: CSAAKTGDSTEAFF

J: TRBJ1-3
size: NA
V: TRBV7-9
D: NA
DNA: TGTGCCAGCAGCTTGGGGACCGACAGTTACCTGGGAAACACCATATATTTT
CDR3: CASSLGTDSYLGNTIYF

J: TRBJ2-7
size: NA
V: TRBV30
D: TRBD1
DNA: TGTGCCTGGGGAACGGGACAGTCCCCTTGGGGGCAGTACTTC
CDR3: CAWGTGQSPWGQYF

J: TRBJ2-5
size: few
V: TRBV2
D: NA
DNA: TGTGCCAGCAGTGAGCCTCTGAGGTGGGAGACCCAGTACTTC
CDR3: CASSEPLRWETQYF

J: TRBJ1-5
size: NA
V: TRBV19
D: NA
DNA: TGTGCCAGTAGTACCCGGGAGCGGCTGCCCCAGCATTTT
CDR3: CASSTRERLPQHF

J: TRBJ1-1
size: NA
V: TRBV28
D: TRBD1
DNA: TGTGCCAGCAGGTCAACAGGGGCCAACACTGAAGCTTTCTTT
CDR3: CASRSTGANTEAFF

J: TRBJ2-3
size: NA
V: TRBV2
D: NA
DNA: TGTGCCAGCGGGCTAGCTTCTAATTCAGATACGCAGTATTTT
CDR3: CASGLASNSDTQYF

J: TRBJ1-6
size: once
V: TRBV25-1
D: NA
DNA: TGTGCCAGCAGTGATAATGGTCCCAACCGCAATTCACCCCTCCACTTT
CDR3: CASSDNGPNRNSPLHF

J: TRBJ2-3
size: NA
V: TRBV9
D: NA
DNA: TGTGCCAGCAGCCCACACTCTAGCACAGATACGCAGTATTTT
CDR3: CASSPHSSTDTQYF

J: TRBJ1-4
size: NA
V: TRBV28
D: NA
DNA: TGTGCCAGCAGTTTAGGCAGGGACGAAAAACTGTTTTTT
CDR3: CASSLGRDEKLFF

J: TRBJ2-7
size: NA
V: TRBV19
D: TRBD1
DNA: TGTGCCAGTAGTTTCCCGGGACAGGGGTCCTACGAGCAGTACTTC
CDR3: CASSFPGQGSYEQYF

J: TRBJ1-1
size: NA
V: TRBV11-2
D: NA
DNA: TGTGCCAGCAGCTTAGGGAGGAACACTGAAGCTTTCTTT
CDR3: CASSLGRNTEAFF

J: TRBJ1-1
size: NA
V: TRBV5-4
D: TRBD1
DNA: TGTGCCAGCAGCAGCCAGGGGGAGGACACTGAAGCTTTCTTT
CDR3: CASSSQGEDTEAFF

J: TRBJ1-3
size: once
V: TRBV18
D: NA
DNA: TGTGCCAGCTCACCCCAGAACTCTGGAAACACCATATATTTT
CDR3: CASSPQNSGNTIYF

J: TRBJ2-3
size: NA
V: TRBV7-3
D: NA
DNA: TGTGCCAGCAGCCCAAGAGGGACTCCTAGCACAGATACGCAGTATTTT
CDR3: CASSPRGTPSTDTQYF

J: TRBJ1-3
size: NA
V: TRBV5-1
D: NA
DNA: TGCGCCAGCAGCTCCGTGGGAGCAGGAAACACCATATATTTT
CDR3: CASSSVGAGNTIYF

J: TRBJ2-6
size: NA
V: TRBV24-1
D: TRBD1
DNA: TGTGCCACCAGTGAGTATTACAGGGGCTCAGGGGCCAACGTCCTGACTTTC
CDR3: CATSEYYRGSGANVLTF

J: TRBJ2-3
size: NA
V: TRBV11-1
D: TRBD2
DNA: TGTGCCAGCAGCCCCCGACTAGCGGGAGGGGCAGATACGCAGTATTTT
CDR3: CASSPRLAGGADTQYF

J: TRBJ1-2
size: NA
V: TRBV5-8
D: NA
DNA: TGTGCCAGCAGCTTACTCCCGGCAGGGGCTAATGATGGCTACACCTTC
CDR3: CASSLLPAGANDGYTF

J: TRBJ1-3
size: NA
V: TRBV2
D: NA
DNA: TGTGCCAGCAGTGATGCGGGTGCAGGAAACACCATATATTTT
CDR3: CASSDAGAGNTIYF

J: TRBJ1-4
size: NA
V: TRBV3-1/TRBV3-2
D: NA
DNA: TGTGCCAGCAGCCAAGTGAGGGGTAATGAAAAACTGTTTTTT
CDR3: CASSQVRGNEKLFF

J: TRBJ2-1
size: NA
V: TRBV7-8
D: NA
DNA: TGTGCCAGCAGCCTGAGCATCCCCACCTACAATGAGCAGTTCTTC
CDR3: CASSLSIPTYNEQFF

J: TRBJ1-6
size: NA
V: TRBV18
D: NA
DNA: TGTGCCAGCTCCCTCGAATTCAAATCACCCCTCCACTTT
CDR3: CASSLEFKSPLHF

J: TRBJ1-4
size: NA
V: TRBV28
D: NA
DNA: TGTGCCAGCAGTAAGGGGCCCACTAATGAAAAACTGTTTTTT
CDR3: CASSKGPTNEKLFF

J: TRBJ1-1
size: NA
V: TRBV5-4
D: NA
DNA: TGTGCCAGCAGCTTGGTGGAGAGCACTGAAGCTTTCTTT
CDR3: CASSLVESTEAFF

J: TRBJ2-6
size: NA
V: TRBV5-1
D: TRBD1
DNA: TGCGCCAGCAGCCAGACAGGGACAGGCTCTGGGGCCAACGTCCTGACTTTC
CDR3: CASSQTGTGSGANVLTF

J: TRBJ2-7
size: NA
V: TRBV28
D: NA
DNA: TGTGCCAGCAGTTTGACAGAATGGGCTGGTGAGCAGTACTTC
CDR3: CASSLTEWAGEQYF

J: TRBJ1-1
size: NA
V: TRBV30
D: NA
DNA: TGTGCCTGGAAATCCGACGCTATGAACACTGAAGCTTTCTTT
CDR3: CAWKSDAMNTEAFF

J: TRBJ1-2
size: NA
V: TRBV29-1
D: NA
DNA: TGCAGCGTTGTTGGGGGGTATGGCTACACCTTC
CDR3: CSVVGGYGYTF

J: TRBJ1-4
size: NA
V: TRBV20-1
D: NA
DNA: TGCAGTGCTAGTCCCGGGTTGGGAGAAGAAAAACTGTTTTTT
CDR3: CSASPGLGEEKLFF

J: TRBJ1-1
size: NA
V: TRBV5-4
D: NA
DNA: TGTGCCAGCAGCTCCGAACCTCGGAGGGGAGGGACTGAAGCTTTCTTT
CDR3: CASSSEPRRGGTEAFF

J: TRBJ1-3
size: NA
V: TRBV6-5
D: NA
DNA: TGTGCCATCCAGACAGTACCTGGAAACACCATATATTTT
CDR3: CAIQTVPGNTIYF